These T cell receptor beta chains were read from a single sample in a study of tumor and adjacent non-tumor tissue in lung cancer. TCRdb analysed the multiplex PCR reads with MiXCR anew, one entry per CDR3 protein. The sample lists about 110,000 distinct CDR3 sequences, over 55% occurring once. The sample consisted of distant non-tumor lung tissue. These receptors were obtained from a man aged 55 to 70 with non-small cell lung cancer. Each CDR3 is given with its conserved first and last residue. Each record gives: D gene, J gene, V gene, clone size, CDR3 protein, CDR3 DNA. D genes are given only for firm matches. Some rows have no size entry. The others give once, few or many, or a class for an expanded clone.

d_gene: TRBD1; j_gene: TRBJ1-2; v_gene: TRBV5-1; abundance: .; CDR3aa: CASSSGQDTQGYTF; CDR3nt: TGCGCCAGCAGCTCGGGACAGGACACGCAGGGCTACACCTTC
d_gene: TRBD2; j_gene: TRBJ2-7; v_gene: TRBV12-3/TRBV12-4; abundance: many; CDR3aa: CASSPSGKGYEQYF; CDR3nt: TGTGCCAGCAGTCCCAGCGGGAAGGGCTACGAGCAGTACTTC
d_gene: .; j_gene: TRBJ2-5; v_gene: TRBV6-2/TRBV6-3; abundance: .; CDR3aa: CASGLPGSQETKYF; CDR3nt: TGTGCCAGCGGCTTACCGGGCAGCCAAGAGACCAAGTACTTC
d_gene: .; j_gene: TRBJ2-2; v_gene: TRBV5-5; abundance: .; CDR3aa: CASSLDGYSTGELFF; CDR3nt: TGTGCCAGCAGCTTGGACGGATATTCCACCGGGGAGCTGTTTTTC
d_gene: .; j_gene: TRBJ1-2; v_gene: TRBV6-5; abundance: .; CDR3aa: CASSPDEPGGYTF; CDR3nt: TGTGCCAGCAGTCCTGACGAGCCTGGTGGCTACACCTTC
d_gene: TRBD1; j_gene: TRBJ2-5; v_gene: TRBV11-2; abundance: .; CDR3aa: CAISENRGSGETQYF; CDR3nt: TGTGCCATCAGCGAGAACAGGGGATCAGGAGAGACCCAGTACTTC
d_gene: .; j_gene: TRBJ2-3; v_gene: TRBV11-3; abundance: .; CDR3aa: CASSLVGYTATQNF; CDR3nt: TGTGCAAGCAGCTTAGTCGGCTACACAGCTACGCAGAATTTT
d_gene: .; j_gene: TRBJ2-5; v_gene: TRBV11-2; abundance: few; CDR3aa: CASSLVPPGETQYF; CDR3nt: TGTGCCAGCAGCTTAGTCCCCCCAGGAGAGACCCAGTACTTC
d_gene: TRBD1; j_gene: TRBJ2-5; v_gene: TRBV24-1; abundance: many; CDR3aa: CATQGQGQETQYF; CDR3nt: TGTGCCACCCAGGGACAGGGTCAGGAGACCCAGTACTTC
d_gene: .; j_gene: TRBJ2-1; v_gene: TRBV6-5; abundance: .; CDR3aa: CASSYQGWNEQFF; CDR3nt: TGTGCCAGTAGTTACCAGGGGTGGAATGAGCAGTTCTTC
d_gene: TRBD2; j_gene: TRBJ2-1; v_gene: TRBV6-5; abundance: .; CDR3aa: CASSSAGGGLDEQFF; CDR3nt: TGTGCCAGCAGTTCCGCGGGGGGCGGTTTGGATGAGCAGTTCTTC
d_gene: .; j_gene: TRBJ1-5; v_gene: TRBV6-5; abundance: .; CDR3aa: CASRGGALGNQPQHF; CDR3nt: TGTGCCAGCCGGGGGGGGGCGTTAGGCAATCAGCCCCAGCATTTT